This TCR beta chain was retrieved from a study of blood T cell repertoires in COVID-19. TCRdb's copy holds only in-frame clones and misses some; the assay was immunoSEQ multiplex PCR. The sample contains roughly 200,000 clones, about four fifths of which appear only once. In germline, CDR1 is LGHDT, CDR2 YNNKEL (reference sequence). The CDR3 totals 14 residues. J gave up 7 bases and V 1 base, and 4 bases lay outside the gene matches. The source material was peripheral blood. This clonotype was obtained from a woman aged 40 to 55 with COVID-19, enrolled during active disease. V usage is TRBV3-1 (or the pseudogene TRBV3-2) and J usage is TRBJ2-1, with 7 nucleotides matching TRBD2. In DNA, the CDR3 is TGTGCCAGCAGCCAAGGTTTCGGGAGGAATGAGCAGTTCTTC. This translates into CASSQGFGRNEQFF.